Each of the 2 T cell receptor beta chains below was sequenced from the same sample in a study of blood T cell repertoires in COVID-19. Generated by immunoSEQ multiplex PCR, the TCRdb table keeps only in-frame clones and is missing some. The table lists just over 350,000 clones, roughly 90% of them singletons. The specimen sequenced was peripheral blood. These receptors all stem from a woman in her sixties or seventies with COVID-19, enrolled during active disease.

Turning to this clone: Because the CDR3's place on the DNA is in doubt, the DNA is left out and the CDR3 is given as listed by TCRdb. The V gene is TRBV7-6, the J gene TRBJ1-5. Germline V CDR1 and CDR2: SGHVS, FNYEAQ. The CDR3 sequence runs 16 residues, both termini included. The CDR3 loop is CASSLAPSTSGQPQHF.

J is TRBJ1-6 and V is TRBV10-3, with 9 bases identical to TRBD1. CDR1 and CDR2 from the germline V gene are ENHRY and SYGVKD. The V gene end was trimmed by 10 bases and the J gene end by 10 bases; junction bases not matched to a gene: 8. The CDR3 has 13 amino acids. Written as DNA, the CDR3 is TGTGCCACGGGGACAGGGAAGGAGTCACCCCTCCACTTT. As protein: CATGTGKESPLHF.